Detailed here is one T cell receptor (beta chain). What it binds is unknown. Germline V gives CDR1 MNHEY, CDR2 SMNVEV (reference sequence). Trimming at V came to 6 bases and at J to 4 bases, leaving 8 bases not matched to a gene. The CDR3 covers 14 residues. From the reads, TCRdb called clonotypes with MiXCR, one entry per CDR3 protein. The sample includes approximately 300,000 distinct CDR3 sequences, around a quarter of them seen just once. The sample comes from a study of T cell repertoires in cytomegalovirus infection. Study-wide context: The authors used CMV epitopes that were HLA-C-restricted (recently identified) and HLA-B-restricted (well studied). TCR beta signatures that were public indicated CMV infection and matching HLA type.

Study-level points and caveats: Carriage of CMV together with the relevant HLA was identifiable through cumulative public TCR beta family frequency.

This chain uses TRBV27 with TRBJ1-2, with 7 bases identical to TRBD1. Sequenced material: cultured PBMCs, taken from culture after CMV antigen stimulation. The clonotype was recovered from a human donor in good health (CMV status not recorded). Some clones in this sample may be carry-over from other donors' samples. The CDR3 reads CASRRTGSLYGYTF. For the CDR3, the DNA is TGTGCCAGCAGGCGGACAGGCAGCCTCTATGGCTACACCTTC.